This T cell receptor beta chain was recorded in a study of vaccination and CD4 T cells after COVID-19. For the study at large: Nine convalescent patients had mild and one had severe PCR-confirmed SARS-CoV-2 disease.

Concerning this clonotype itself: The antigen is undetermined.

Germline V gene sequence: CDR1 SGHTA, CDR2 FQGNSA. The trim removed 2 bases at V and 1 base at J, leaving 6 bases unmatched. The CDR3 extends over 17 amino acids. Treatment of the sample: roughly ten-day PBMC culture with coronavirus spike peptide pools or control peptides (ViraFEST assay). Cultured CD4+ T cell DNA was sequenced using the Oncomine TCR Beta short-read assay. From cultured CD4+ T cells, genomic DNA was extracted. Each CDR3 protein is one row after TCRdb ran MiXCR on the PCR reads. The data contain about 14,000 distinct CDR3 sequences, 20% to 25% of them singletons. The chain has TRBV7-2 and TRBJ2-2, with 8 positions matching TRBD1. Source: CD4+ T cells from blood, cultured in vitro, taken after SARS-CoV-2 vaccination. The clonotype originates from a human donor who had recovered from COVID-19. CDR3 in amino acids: CASSLLLGQGNTGELFF. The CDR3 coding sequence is TGTGCCAGCAGCTTACTACTTGGACAGGGGAACACCGGGGAGCTGTTTTTT.